This record concerns one TCR beta chain sequence. The assay was immunoSEQ multiplex PCR, and TCRdb's table has in-frame clones only and misses some. The sample has about 250,000 clones, 83% seen once. Germline CDR1 and CDR2: SEHNR and FQNEAQ (reference sequence). The CDR3 contains 15 residues. V was trimmed by 5 bases and J by 7 bases, leaving 17 bases between them. This sample stems from a study of blood T cell repertoires in COVID-19. Overall study: Sources were T cells, B-cell-depleted T cells, or PBMCs; the material itself was cDNA or gDNA.

The chain uses TRBV7-9 and TRBJ1-4, with D possibly matching TRBD1 (5 bases). This TCR came from a human donor in a cohort sampled during active COVID-19. Specimen: peripheral blood. CDR3 protein: CASSQDTVLSEKLFF. Here the CDR3 DNA reads TGTGCCAGCAGCCAGGACACAGTTCTCAGTGAAAAACTGTTTTTT.